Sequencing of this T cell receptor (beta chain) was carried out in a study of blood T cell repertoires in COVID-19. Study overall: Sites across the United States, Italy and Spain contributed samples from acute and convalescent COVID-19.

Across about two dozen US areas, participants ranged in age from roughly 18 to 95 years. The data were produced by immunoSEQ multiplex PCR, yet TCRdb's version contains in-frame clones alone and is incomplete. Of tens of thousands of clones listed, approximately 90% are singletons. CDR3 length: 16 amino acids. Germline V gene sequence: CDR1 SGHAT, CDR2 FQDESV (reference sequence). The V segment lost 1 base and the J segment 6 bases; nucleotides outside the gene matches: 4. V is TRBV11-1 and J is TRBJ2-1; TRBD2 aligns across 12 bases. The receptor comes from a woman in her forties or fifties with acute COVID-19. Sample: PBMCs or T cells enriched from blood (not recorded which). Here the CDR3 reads CASSLVGLAGLNEQFF. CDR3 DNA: TGTGCCAGCAGCTTAGTAGGACTAGCGGGGCTCAATGAGCAGTTCTTC.